The 25 T cell receptor beta chains given below trace back to one sample, sequenced in a study of Graves' ophthalmopathy and Graves' hyperthyroidism. RNA transcripts served as template for amplifying TCR beta CDR3 sequences. Amplification began with first-round RT-PCR using HTBI primers, then second-round multiplex PCR was performed. In TCRdb, the multiplex PCR reads were re-called with MiXCR into one record per CDR3 protein. The profile shows approximately 700,000 distinct CDR3 sequences, roughly two fifths of them singletons. Sequencing used peripheral blood. The origin of the receptors is an adult man with Graves' ophthalmopathy.

The chain has TRBV2 and TRBJ2-6; 7 bases match TRBD1. With 4 bases clipped from V and 2 bases from J, the junction kept 8 bases outside the gene matches. Germline CDR1 is SNHLY and CDR2 is FYNNEI. The CDR3 loop spans 17 amino acids. This chain's CDR3 is CASSVRGRGTGANVLTF. DNA of the CDR3: TGTGCCAGCAGTGTGCGAGGCAGGGGGACTGGGGCCAACGTCCTGACTTTC.

About this clonotype itself: At one of its ends the junction is not consistent with the germline gene, which may arise from a read error. The chain carries TRBV24-1 and TRBJ1-2; D call uncertain. The V gene's germline CDR1 is KGHDR and CDR2 SFDVKD. The CDR3 totals 14 residues. Here the CDR3 reads CVTSEVWANYGYTF. The CDR3 nucleotides are TGTGTCACCAGTGAGGTCTGGGCTAACTATGGCTACACTTTC.

The chain employs TRBV5-4 and TRBJ1-1; TRBD1 agrees at 9 bases. This CDR3 is built from 16 residues. The germline gives CDR1 SGHNT, CDR2 YYREEE (reference sequence). After removal of 4 bases from V and 0 bases from J, the junction contained 7 bases not matched to a gene. As DNA, the CDR3 is TGTGCCAGCAGCGCAAGGACAGGGGCATTGAACACTGAAGCTTTCTTT. This translates into CASSARTGALNTEAFF.

As DNA, the CDR3 is TGTGCCAGCAGTTTAGGGACACCCGAAAAACTGTTTTTT. This gives the protein CASSLGTPEKLFF. The chain employs TRBV12-3 or TRBV12-4 and TRBJ1-4; the D gene is possibly TRBD1 (5 bases). CDR3 length: 13 residues. V lost 1 base and J 8 bases, leaving 8 bases between the germline ends.

Notes on this clonotype: A read error is possible here, since a much larger clone lies one base away. The chain combines TRBV25-1 with TRBJ2-2; 7 positions agree with TRBD1. Germline loops: CDR1 MGHDK, CDR2 SYGVNS. V trimming: 3 bases; J trimming: 3 bases; junction bases outside the gene matches: 4. CDR3 length: 15 amino acids. The CDR3 DNA is TGTGCCAGCAGTGATGAGGACAGGTACACCGGGGAGCTGTTTTTT. Translating gives CASSDEDRYTGELFF. Variable domain in full (rest from reference TRBV25-1 and TRBJ2-2): EADIYQTPRYLVIGTGKKITLECSQTMGHDKMYWYQQDPGMELHLIHYSYGVNSTEKGDLSSESTVSRIRTEHFPLTLESARPSHTSQYLCASSDEDRYTGELFFGEGSRLTVL.

There are a few counts of this clonotype. The rearrangement links TRBV7-2 to TRBJ1-1; 8 bases are shared with TRBD1. The CDR3 consists of 13 residues. V shed 6 bases and J 6 bases; nucleotides not matched to a gene: 6. The germline V gene encodes CDR1 SGHTA and CDR2 FQGNSA. CDR3 amino acids: CASSWTGSAEAFF. The CDR3 coding sequence is TGTGCCAGCAGTTGGACAGGGTCGGCTGAAGCTTTCTTT.

This clonotype occurred many times. The genes are TRBV2 and TRBJ2-7, with 8 bases identical to TRBD1. CDR3 length: 14 amino acids. Trimming cost V 1 base and J 7 bases; bases outside gene matches: 6. Germline CDR1 is SNHLY and CDR2 is FYNNEI. CDR3 DNA sequence: TGTGCCAGCAGTGAAGGGCAGGGGGCGATTGAGCAGTACTTC. Translation gives CASSEGQGAIEQYF. Full variable domain (remainder filled in from reference TRBV2 and TRBJ2-7): EPEVTQTPSHQVTQMGQEVILRCVPISNHLYFYWYRQILGQKVEFLVSFYNNEISEKSEIFDDQFSVERPDGSNFTLKIRSTKLEDSAMYFCASSEGQGAIEQYFGPGTRLTVT.

This clonotype was seen a handful of times. The chain has TRBV6-6 and TRBJ2-7; 7 positions match TRBD1. V dropped 6 bases and J dropped 3; count of bases not matched to a gene: 8. The CDR3 contains 14 residues. CDR1 MNHNY and CDR2 SVGAGI come from the germline V gene (reference sequence). The CDR3 coding sequence is TGTGCCAGCAGAACCACAGGGGCGGTCTACGAGCAGTACTTC. Translating gives CASRTTGAVYEQYF.

This clonotype was found a few times. This chain uses TRBV11-1 with TRBJ2-5; D could derive from TRBD1 or TRBD2 (6 bases each). V lost 1 base to trimming and J lost 4 bases, with 13 bases between them. The CDR3 spans 15 residues. In germline, CDR1 is SGHAT, CDR2 FQDESV (reference sequence). CDR3 nucleotide sequence: TGTGCCAGCAGCTTAGAGGGCAGGGGAGGAGAGACCCAGTACTTC. Translated, it gives CASSLEGRGGETQYF.

Of note for this clonotype: Its ends do not fully match the called genes, so a read error is possible. V is TRBV25-1 and J is TRBJ1-4; possible D gene TRBD1, 6 bases. The germline gives CDR1 MGHDK, CDR2 SYGVNS. CDR3 length equals 14 residues. In DNA, the CDR3 is TGTGCCAGCAGTCTAACAGGGAGGCATGAAAAACTGCTTTTT. Encoded protein: CASSLTGRHEKLLF.

The chain combines TRBV6-5 with TRBJ2-7; perhaps TRBD1 as D (5 bases). This CDR3 contains 15 residues. Trimming left V 5 bases short and J 1 base short, with 15 bases between. Germline V lookup: CDR1 MNHEY, CDR2 SVGAGI. The CDR3 region has the DNA TGTGCCAGCAGTACCTGGTTTCAGGGTTCCTACGAGCAGTACTTC. Protein: CASSTWFQGSYEQYF.

The rearrangement joins TRBV9 to TRBJ2-5; the D gene is possibly TRBD1 (5 bases). V was clipped by 0 bases and J by 1 base, with 10 bases between them. Germline CDR1 SGDLS, CDR2 YYNGEE. The CDR3 runs 15 residues. The CDR3 DNA reads as TGTGCCAGCAGCGTAGGTCCAGGGTTCCAAGAGACCCAGTACTTC. It codes for CASSVGPGFQETQYF.

This clonotype was picked up many times. The gene calls are TRBV20-1 and TRBJ1-2; possibly TRBD1 for D (5 bases). Trimming removed 3 bases from V and 2 bases from J, with 10 bases in between. CDR3 size: 13 residues. The V gene's germline CDR1 is DFQATT and CDR2 SNEGSKA (reference sequence). This CDR3 is CSARLQENYGYTF. CDR3 coding DNA: TGCAGTGCTAGGTTACAGGAAAACTATGGCTACACCTTC.

The chain has TRBV20-1 and TRBJ1-1; 12 bases are a match to TRBD1. CDR1 is DFQATT, CDR2 SNEGSKA, per germline (reference sequence). This CDR3 is built from 16 residues. The CDR3 sequence: CSVDPGTGGFDTEAFF. Written as DNA, the CDR3 is TGCAGCGTCGACCCCGGGACAGGGGGCTTTGACACTGAAGCTTTCTTT.

To note about this clonotype: A much more abundant neighbour one base away suggests this may be a read error. V gene TRBV10-3 combines with J gene TRBJ2-7; TRBD1 agrees at 9 bases. The CDR3 consists of 14 residues. The germline V gene encodes CDR1 ENHRY and CDR2 SYGVKD. Here the CDR3 reads CAVRTGANSYEQYF. CDR3 sequence (DNA): TGTGCCGTCAGGACAGGGGCCAACTCCTACGAGCAGTACTTC.

The chain employs TRBV5-4 and TRBJ2-5, with D tentatively TRBD1 (5 bases). V gave up 4 bases and J gave up 0 bases, with 13 bases separating them. Germline assignment: CDR1 SGHNT and CDR2 YYREEE (reference sequence). This CDR3 has 15 amino acids. CDR3 coding DNA: TGTGCCAGCAGCGGGGTACAGGAGAACCAAGAGACCCAGTACTTC. Protein: CASSGVQENQETQYF.

This chain links TRBV7-9 with TRBJ1-1, with D uncertain. Germline V gene lookup returns CDR1 SEHNR and CDR2 FQNEAQ (reference sequence). The length of the CDR3 is 13 residues. The germline V and J ends were trimmed by 1 base and 4 bases, with 7 bases remaining between them. For the CDR3, the DNA is TGTGCCAGCAGCTTAGAGAAGTTCACTGAAGCTTTCTTT. Translation gives CASSLEKFTEAFF.

This clonotype appeared once. CDR3 protein: CASSQNMDSSYEQYF. The CDR3 DNA reads as TGTGCCAGCAGCCAAAATATGGACAGCTCCTACGAGCAGTACTTC. The J gene is TRBJ2-7, the V gene TRBV4-2; D might be TRBD1 (6 bases). This CDR3 has 15 residues. CDR1 is LGHNA, CDR2 YNFKEQ, per germline. Between the trimmed V and J ends, which lost 2 bases and 0 bases, there was a span of 11 bases.

This clonotype has ten or more counts. The rearrangement links TRBV25-1 to TRBJ1-2; D might be TRBD1 (5 bases). Trimming stripped 5 bases from V and 14 bases from J, with 21 bases between. The germline gives CDR1 MGHDK, CDR2 SYGVNS. CDR3 length: 13 residues. The CDR3 loop is CASSQKEYGARTF. The CDR3 DNA sequence: TGTGCCAGCAGTCAAAAAGAGTACGGGGCGAGGACCTTC.

This clonotype has just a few counts. The rearrangement uses TRBV2 and TRBJ1-1, with 7 bases that match TRBD1. This CDR3 is 12 amino acids long. Germline CDR1 is SNHLY and CDR2 is FYNNEI. With V trimmed by 7 bases and J by 7 bases, 6 bases remained unmatched. CDR3 amino acids: CASNRQGGEAFF. The CDR3 region has the DNA TGTGCCAGCAATAGACAGGGAGGTGAAGCTTTCTTT.

The chain couples TRBV7-3 to TRBJ1-1; TRBD1 matches at 9 bases. Germline CDR1 reads SGHTA; CDR2 reads FQGTGA. After removal of 5 bases from V and 11 bases from J, the junction contained 15 bases not matched to a gene. This CDR3 region has 15 residues. The chain's CDR3 is CASSPNPGTGIDAFF. CDR3 DNA: TGTGCCAGCAGCCCCAACCCCGGGACAGGGATTGACGCTTTCTTT.

This clonotype occurred a few times. The junction and the germline gene differ at one end; a read error may be behind it. V and J are TRBV24-1 and TRBJ1-5, with no clear D. The CDR3 covers 14 residues. CDR1 KGHDR and CDR2 SFDVKD come from the germline V gene. CDR3 coding DNA: TGTGCCAGCAGTTTGGACGGGCTCAATCAGCCCCAGCATTTT. This sequence encodes CASSLDGLNQPQHF.

Points on this clonotype: This clone may be a read error of a much larger clone one base away. This rearrangement joins TRBV2 to TRBJ2-7; D may be TRBD1 or TRBD2 (5 bases each). V dropped 8 bases and J dropped 2 bases, with 13 bases sitting between them. The length of the CDR3 is 13 residues. Germline V gives CDR1 SNHLY, CDR2 FYNNEI. CDR3 sequence reads: CASGRDGTYEQYF. CDR3 DNA: TGTGCCAGCGGACGGGACGGGACCTACGAGCAGTACTTC.

The chain recombines TRBV7-9 with TRBJ1-4, with D perhaps matching TRBD1 (5 bases). The CDR3 loop spans 15 amino acids. Germline CDR1 SEHNR, CDR2 FQNEAQ (reference sequence). With 2 bases removed from V and 3 bases from J, the gap between germline ends came to 10 bases. The CDR3 nucleotides are TGTGCCAGCAGCTTACTGGGCAGGGCTAATGAAAAACTGTTTTTT. Translated, it gives CASSLLGRANEKLFF.

The table lists this clonotype with many counts. DNA for the CDR3: TGTGCCAGCAGTGAACCTCACACAGGGGGCTATGGCTACACCTTC. Translated: CASSEPHTGGYGYTF. The V gene is TRBV25-1, the J gene TRBJ1-2, with TRBD1 matching over 8 bases. Per the germline V gene, CDR1 is MGHDK and CDR2 is SYGVNS. The CDR3 is 15 residues long. Losses at the gene ends were 2 bases for V and 4 bases for J; bases not matched to a gene: 6.